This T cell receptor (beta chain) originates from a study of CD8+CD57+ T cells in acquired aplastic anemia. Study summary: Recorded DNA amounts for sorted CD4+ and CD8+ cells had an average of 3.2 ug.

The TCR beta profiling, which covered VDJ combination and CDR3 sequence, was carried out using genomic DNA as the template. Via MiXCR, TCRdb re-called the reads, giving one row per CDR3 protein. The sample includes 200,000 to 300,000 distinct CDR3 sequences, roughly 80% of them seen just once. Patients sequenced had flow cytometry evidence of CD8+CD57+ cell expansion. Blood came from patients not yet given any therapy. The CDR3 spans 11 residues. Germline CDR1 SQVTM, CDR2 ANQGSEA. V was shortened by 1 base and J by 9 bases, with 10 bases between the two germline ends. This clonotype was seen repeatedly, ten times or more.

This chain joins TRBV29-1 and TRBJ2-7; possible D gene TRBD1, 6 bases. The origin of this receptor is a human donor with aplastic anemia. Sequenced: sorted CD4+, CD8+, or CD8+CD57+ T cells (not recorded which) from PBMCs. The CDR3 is CSVEGTEGQYV. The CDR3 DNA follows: TGCAGCGTTGAAGGGACAGAGGGGCAGTACGTC.